Detailed here is one T cell receptor (beta chain). TCRdb's table, derived via immunoSEQ multiplex PCR, lists solely in-frame clones and lacks some. The sample yields about 30,000 clones, 75% to 85% seen once. V shed 4 bases, J shed 4 bases, and the junction held 8 bases outside the gene matches. CDR3 length: 14 residues. Germline lookup yields CDR1 SGHRS and CDR2 YFSETQ. This sample was taken from a study of STAT5B mutations in CD4+ large granular lymphocyte leukemia. This chain joins TRBV5-1 and TRBJ2-7, with TRBD1 identical over 7 bases. The sequenced material came from CD4+ T cells from blood buffy coats. The clonotype originates from a human donor in good health. The CDR3 DNA reads TGCGCCAGCAGCCTTCAAGGACAGGAATACGAGCAGTACTTC. Its protein is CASSLQGQEYEQYF. Based on the CDR3 plus reference TRBV5-1 and TRBJ2-7, the full variable domain is KAGVTQTPRYLIKTRGQQVTLSCSPISGHRSVSWYQQTPGQGLQFLFEYFSETQRNKGNFPGRFSGRQFSNSRSEMNVSTLELGDSALYLCASSLQGQEYEQYFGPGTRLTVT.